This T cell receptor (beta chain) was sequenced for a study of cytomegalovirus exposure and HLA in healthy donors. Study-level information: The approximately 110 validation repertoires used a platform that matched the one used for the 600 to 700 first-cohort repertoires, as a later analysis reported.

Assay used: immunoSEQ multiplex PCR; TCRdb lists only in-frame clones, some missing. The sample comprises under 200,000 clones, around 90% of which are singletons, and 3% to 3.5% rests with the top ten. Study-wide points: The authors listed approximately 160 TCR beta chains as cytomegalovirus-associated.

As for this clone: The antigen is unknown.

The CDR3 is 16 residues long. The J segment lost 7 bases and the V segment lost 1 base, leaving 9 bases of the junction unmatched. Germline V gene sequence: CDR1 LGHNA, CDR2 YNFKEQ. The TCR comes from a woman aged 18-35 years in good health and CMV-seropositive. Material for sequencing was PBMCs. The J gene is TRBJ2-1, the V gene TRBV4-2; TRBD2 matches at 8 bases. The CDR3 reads CASSQGRVAGKNEQFF. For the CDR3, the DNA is TGTGCCAGCAGCCAAGGACGAGTAGCGGGAAAGAATGAGCAGTTCTTC.